The TCR beta chain described here comes from a study of blood T cell repertoires in COVID-19. Some clones are missing from TCRdb's copy, which holds only in-frame ones; the method was immunoSEQ multiplex PCR. Among 93,000 or so clones listed, about 80% were seen once. The CDR3 spans 13 residues. Germline-derived CDR1 and CDR2 are MNHEY and SVGAGI. The junction had 2 bases not matched to a gene; V was cut back by 6 bases and J by 4 bases. The chain couples TRBV6-5 to TRBJ1-1; 10 bases are shared with TRBD1. The receptor was isolated from a human donor in a cohort sampled during active COVID-19. The sample was peripheral blood. In DNA form, the CDR3 reads TGTGCCAGCAGGGGACAGGGGTCCACTGAAGCTTTCTTT. Translating gives CASRGQGSTEAFF.